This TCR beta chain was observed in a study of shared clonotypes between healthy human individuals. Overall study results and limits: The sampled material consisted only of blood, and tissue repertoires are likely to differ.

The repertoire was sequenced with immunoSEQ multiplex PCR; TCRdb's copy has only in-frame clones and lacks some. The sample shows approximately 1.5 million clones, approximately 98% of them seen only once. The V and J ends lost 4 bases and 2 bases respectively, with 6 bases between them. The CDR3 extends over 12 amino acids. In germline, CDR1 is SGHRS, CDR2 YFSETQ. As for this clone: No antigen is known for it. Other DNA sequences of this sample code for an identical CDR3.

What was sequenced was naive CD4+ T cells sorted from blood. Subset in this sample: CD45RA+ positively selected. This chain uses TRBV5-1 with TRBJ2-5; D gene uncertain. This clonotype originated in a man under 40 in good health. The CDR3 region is CASSRPQETQYF. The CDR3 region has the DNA TGCGCCAGCAGCCGCCCACAAGAGACCCAGTACTTC. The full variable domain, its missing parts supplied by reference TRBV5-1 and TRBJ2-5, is KAGVTQTPRYLIKTRGQQVTLSCSPISGHRSVSWYQQTPGQGLQFLFEYFSETQRNKGNFPGRFSGRQFSNSRSEMNVSTLELGDSALYLCASSRPQETQYFGPGTRLLVL.